One and the same sample provided the 18 T cell receptor beta chains below, sequenced in a study of blood T cells in healthy people across ages. Using a J-beta primer mix together with a sample-barcoded 5' primer, a second PCR was run for roughly 7 to 12 cycles. One entry per CDR3 protein, called by TCRdb with MiXCR from the 5' RACE reads. The sample has 750,000 to 850,000 distinct CDR3 sequences, around a quarter seen once. These data are also associated with another study on T cells of mothers and their children.

The sequenced sample consisted of blood. The source of these receptors is a boy aged 5 to 17 in good health.

In its sample, this clonotype was seen many times. V usage is TRBV7-2 and J usage is TRBJ2-5; D is uncertain. The CDR3 is made up of 12 amino acids. The V end was cut by 2 bases, the J end by 5 bases, with 6 bases between. From germline, CDR1 is SGHTA and CDR2 FQGNSA. In nucleotides, the CDR3 is TGTGCCAGCAGCTTACCCCCGGAGACCCAGTACTTC. It yields the protein CASSLPPETQYF.

This clonotype was observed at least ten times. The CDR3 sequence: CASSLSRGQVSEQYF. CDR3 sequence (DNA): TGTGCCAGCAGTTTATCAAGGGGACAGGTCTCCGAGCAGTACTTC. This sequence joins TRBV27 and TRBJ2-5; 8 nucleotides match TRBD1. With the DNA end fitting TRBJ2-7 better, the J assignment may be wrong. The CDR3 covers 15 residues. Germline V lookup: CDR1 MNHEY, CDR2 SMNVEV (reference sequence).

The chain links TRBV6-5 to TRBJ1-2; weak D call: TRBD1 (6 bases). Trimming removed 6 bases at V and 4 bases at J, with 15 bases between. CDR3 length: 14 residues. CDR1 is MNHEY, CDR2 SVGAGI, per germline. The DNA for the CDR3 is TGTGCCAGCAGACAGGGAGACAGAATCTATGGCTACACCTTC. This codes for CASRQGDRIYGYTF.

The gene calls are TRBV19 and TRBJ1-6; the D is unclear. CDR3 length: 13 amino acids. The V gene lost 3 bases and the J gene lost 8 bases, with 8 bases spanning the gap. The germline V gene has CDR1 LNHDA and CDR2 SQIVND (reference sequence). The CDR3 spells CASSILADSPLHF. CDR3 nucleotide sequence: TGTGCCAGTAGTATTCTGGCTGATTCACCCCTCCACTTT.

This clonotype occurred a few times. The conserved final phenylalanine or tryptophan is absent from the CDR3, which likely points to a read error. Because the CDR3's place on the DNA is in doubt, the DNA is left out and the CDR3 is given as listed by TCRdb. This chain uses TRBV28 with TRBJ1-2; no check of the table's D call, TRBD1, against the DNA was made. The CDR3 contains 13 residues when both ends are counted. CDR1 and CDR2 from the germline V gene are MDHEN and SYDVKM. The CDR3: CASSNPGQGPARV.

V and J are TRBV24-1 and TRBJ2-1; D is unresolved. The CDR3 runs to 17 residues. V lost 4 bases and J lost 5, with 20 bases in between. CDR1 and CDR2 from the germline V gene are KGHDR and SFDVKD. The CDR3 DNA follows: TGTGCCACCAGTGACCACCGGACCGAATATGGGAACAATGAGCAGTTCTTC. Protein sequence: CATSDHRTEYGNNEQFF.

This chain links TRBV2 with TRBJ2-4; D might be TRBD1 (6 bases). The V and J ends lost 0 bases and 0 bases respectively, with 18 bases between them. Per the germline V gene, CDR1 is SNHLY and CDR2 is FYNNEI. There are 19 residues in the CDR3. Here the CDR3 DNA reads TGTGCCAGCAGTGAAGCAAAGCATTGGGGGACACTAGCCAAAAACATTCAGTACTTC. Its protein is CASSEAKHWGTLAKNIQYF.

This chain joins TRBV25-1 and TRBJ2-1; TRBD1 matches at 10 bases. Per the germline V gene, CDR1 is MGHDK and CDR2 is SYGVNS. The CDR3 extends over 15 amino acids. The V segment lost 5 bases and the J segment 7 bases; nucleotides outside the gene matches: 8. The CDR3 DNA sequence: TGTGCCAGCAGTCACTTCAGGACAGGGGGAAATGAGCAGTTCTTC. It yields the protein CASSHFRTGGNEQFF.

The rearrangement joins TRBV7-3 to TRBJ2-3; 7 bases agree with TRBD2. Germline V gene lookup returns CDR1 SGHTA and CDR2 FQGTGA. CDR3 length: 17 amino acids. The J segment lost 2 bases and the V segment lost 2 bases, leaving 10 bases of the junction unmatched. The CDR3 sequence: CASSLGLPGGVTDTQYF. The CDR3 DNA reads TGTGCCAGCAGCTTAGGACTTCCGGGGGGTGTCACAGATACGCAGTATTTT.

This clonotype was counted only a few times. V usage is TRBV20-1 and J usage is TRBJ2-3; TRBD2 matches at 10 bases. V lost 3 bases, J lost 8 bases, and 8 bases stayed unmatched. The CDR3 consists of 14 residues. The V gene's germline CDR1 is DFQATT and CDR2 SNEGSKA (reference sequence). CDR3 coding DNA: TGCAGTGCTAGGCCTAGCGGGGGTAGCGGTACGCAGTATTTT. Its translation: CSARPSGGSGTQYF.

This clonotype was seen only once. The chain is built from TRBV12-3 or TRBV12-4 and TRBJ2-5; 7 bases are shared with TRBD1. The CDR3 loop spans 15 amino acids. The junction had 9 bases not matched to a gene; V was cut back by 7 bases and J by 1 base. The CDR3 here is CASIPGTAAQETQYF. The DNA of the CDR3 is TGTGCCAGCATTCCTGGGACAGCTGCCCAAGAGACCCAGTACTTC.

This clonotype has ten or more counts. The chain is built from TRBV12-3 or TRBV12-4 and TRBJ1-1; D might be TRBD1 (5 bases). The ends were cut back, 5 bases at V and 3 bases at J, with 13 bases in the middle. The CDR3 totals 14 residues. The CDR3 loop is CASSQWWGDTEAFF. The CDR3 bases are TGTGCCAGCAGTCAATGGTGGGGGGACACTGAAGCTTTCTTT.

This sequence joins TRBV7-2 and TRBJ2-1, with D possibly being TRBD2 (5 bases). The J call may be mistaken, given a closer DNA end match to TRBJ2-7. The CDR3 loop spans 16 amino acids. Germline CDR1 SGHTA, CDR2 FQGNSA. CDR3 DNA sequence: TGTGCCAGCAGCTCTCCGGCTAGCACCTACTCCTACGAGCAGTACTTC. It translates to CASSSPASTYSYEQYF.

This clonotype was seen a handful of times. This rearrangement joins TRBV7-8 to TRBJ1-3, with TRBD1 as a possible D gene (5 bases). V shed 0 bases and J shed 3 bases, with 6 bases lying between them. Germline values: CDR1 SGHVS, CDR2 FQNEAQ. The CDR3 consists of 14 residues. The CDR3 protein is CASSLAGVGNTIYF. For the CDR3, the DNA is TGTGCCAGCAGCTTAGCAGGGGTTGGAAACACCATATATTTT.

Of note for this clonotype: A much larger clone is a single base away; this may be a read error. CDR3 coding DNA: TGTGCCAGCAGCGCCAACCAGGAGGGTAATCAGCCCCAGCATTTT. This translates into CASSANQEGNQPQHF. The V and J genes are TRBV9 and TRBJ1-5; no clear D. CDR3 size: 15 residues. Looked up from germline, CDR1 is SGDLS and CDR2 is YYNGEE. Trimming took 3 bases from V and 4 from J, leaving 14 bases between them.

Ten or more counts support this clonotype. This rearrangement joins TRBV28 to TRBJ2-5; D not certain. Germline CDR1 reads MDHEN; CDR2 reads SYDVKM. This CDR3 is 13 amino acids long. V lost 7 bases and J 4 bases, leaving 13 bases between the germline ends. CDR3 sequence reads: CASTFQTPETQYF. The CDR3 DNA sequence: TGTGCCAGCACCTTTCAGACCCCAGAGACCCAGTACTTC.

A few counts support this clonotype. The chain recombines TRBV28 with TRBJ2-1; D is perhaps TRBD1 (6 bases). CDR3 length: 16 residues. Germline CDR1 and CDR2: MDHEN and SYDVKM. V gave up 6 bases and J gave up 1 base, with 16 bases separating them. CDR3 in amino acids: CASSRRLGTSYNEQFF. For the CDR3, the DNA is TGTGCCAGCAGCCGAAGGTTGGGGACATCCTACAATGAGCAGTTCTTC.

This clonotype was seen a few times. The V and J genes are TRBV12-3 or TRBV12-4 and TRBJ2-5; unclear D gene. CDR3 length equals 14 residues. V lost 3 bases, J lost 5 bases, and 13 bases lay in between. The CDR3 nucleotides are TGTGCCAGCAGTTTGGTCGGGTGGCGTGAGACCCAGTACTTC. This codes for CASSLVGWRETQYF.